This T cell receptor beta chain appears in the sequencing data of a study of a mutant IDH1 vaccine in newly diagnosed glioma. Here immunoSEQ multiplex PCR was the method, and the copy in TCRdb shows in-frame clones only, minus some. The sample shows 30,000 to 45,000 clones, roughly 70% of them seen only once. Turning to this clone: Its matching antigen is unknown.

The CDR3 consists of 14 residues. Germline V gene sequence: CDR1 MNHEY, CDR2 SMNVEV (reference sequence). Trimming shortened V by 2 bases and J by 3 bases, and 11 bases separated the two germline ends. Stated time point: week 47, end of study. In every dose of vaccine, 300 ug of mutant IDH1 20-mer peptide was given alongside topical imiquimod. This TCR was recovered from a man aged 35 to 55 with glioma. V usage is TRBV27 and J usage is TRBJ2-7; TRBD2 might be the D (5 bases). The sample was PBMCs, taken from a glioma patient whose treatment included an IDH1 peptide vaccine. The CDR3 DNA follows: TGTGCCAGCAGTTTACGAGGGTCTCTCTACGAGCAGTACTTC. This translates into CASSLRGSLYEQYF.